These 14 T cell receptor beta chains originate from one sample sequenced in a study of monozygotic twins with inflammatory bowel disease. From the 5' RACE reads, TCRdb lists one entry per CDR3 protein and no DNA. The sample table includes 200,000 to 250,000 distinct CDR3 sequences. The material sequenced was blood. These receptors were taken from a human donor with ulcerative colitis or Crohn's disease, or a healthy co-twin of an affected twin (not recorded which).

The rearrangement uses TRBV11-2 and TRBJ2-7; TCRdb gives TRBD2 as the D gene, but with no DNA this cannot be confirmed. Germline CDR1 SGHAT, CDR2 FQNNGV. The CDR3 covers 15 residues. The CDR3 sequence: CASSFEIAGVSEQYF.

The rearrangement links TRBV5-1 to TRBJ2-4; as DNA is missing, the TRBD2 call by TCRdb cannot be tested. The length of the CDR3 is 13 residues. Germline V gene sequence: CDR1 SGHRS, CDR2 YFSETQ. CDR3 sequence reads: CASSLDRRDIQYF.

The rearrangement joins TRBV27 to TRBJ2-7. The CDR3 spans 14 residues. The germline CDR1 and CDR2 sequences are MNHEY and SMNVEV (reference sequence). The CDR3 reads CASSKLVGLFEQYF.

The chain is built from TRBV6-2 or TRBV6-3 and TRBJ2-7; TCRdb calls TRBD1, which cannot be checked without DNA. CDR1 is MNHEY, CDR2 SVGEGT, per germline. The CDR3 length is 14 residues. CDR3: CASSYWDWAKEQYF.

Here the CDR3 reads CASSFAIQETQYF. This chain uses TRBV12-3 or TRBV12-4 with TRBJ2-5. The CDR3 consists of 13 residues.

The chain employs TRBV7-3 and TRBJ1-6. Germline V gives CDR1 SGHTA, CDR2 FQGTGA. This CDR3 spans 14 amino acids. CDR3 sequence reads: CASSFTGWDSPLHF.

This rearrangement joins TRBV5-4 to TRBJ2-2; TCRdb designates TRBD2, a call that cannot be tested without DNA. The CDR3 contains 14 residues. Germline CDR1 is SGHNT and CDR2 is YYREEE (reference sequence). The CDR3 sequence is CASGEGTNTGELFF. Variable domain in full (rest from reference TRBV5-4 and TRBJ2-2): ETGVTQSPTHLIKTRGQQVTLRCSSQSGHNTVSWYQQALGQGPQFIFQYYREEENGRGNFPPRFSGLQFPNYSSELNVNALELDDSALYLCASGEGTNTGELFFGEGSRLTVL.

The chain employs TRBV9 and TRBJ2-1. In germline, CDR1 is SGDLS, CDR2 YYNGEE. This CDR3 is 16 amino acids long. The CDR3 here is CASSVARQSSYNEQFF.

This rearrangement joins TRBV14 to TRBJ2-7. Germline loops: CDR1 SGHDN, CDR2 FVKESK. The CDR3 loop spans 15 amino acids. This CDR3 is CASSHLQGDHDEQYF.

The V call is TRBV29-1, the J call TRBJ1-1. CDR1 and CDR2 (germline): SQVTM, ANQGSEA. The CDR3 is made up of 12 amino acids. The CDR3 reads CSVGRQDTEAFF.

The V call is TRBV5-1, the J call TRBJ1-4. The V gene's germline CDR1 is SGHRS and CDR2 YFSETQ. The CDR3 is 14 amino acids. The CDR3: CASSSSGSNEKLFF.

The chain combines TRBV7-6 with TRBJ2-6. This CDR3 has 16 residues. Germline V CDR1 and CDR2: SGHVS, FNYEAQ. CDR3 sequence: CASSLGTVSGANVLTF.

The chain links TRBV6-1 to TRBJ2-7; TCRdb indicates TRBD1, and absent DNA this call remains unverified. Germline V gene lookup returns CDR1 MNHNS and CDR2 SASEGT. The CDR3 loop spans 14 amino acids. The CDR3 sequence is CAIRRVQGAYEQYF.

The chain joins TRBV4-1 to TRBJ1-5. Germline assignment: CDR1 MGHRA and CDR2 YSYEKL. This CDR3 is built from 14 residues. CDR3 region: CASSQENSNQPQHF.